Below are 14 T cell receptor beta chains sequenced from a single sample in a study of early T cells in non-severe SARS-CoV-2 infection (dated by TCRdb to the early 2020s). Library preparation was by 5' RACE. Instrument on record: NextSeq 500. In-frame beta chains were kept once TCRdb had trimmed the public reads at Q25 with fastp and called clones with MiXCR. Each entry is one CDR3 protein sequence, shown with its most common DNA and genes. This sample has some 62,000 distinct CDR3 sequences in its table, and approximately 9% of those were observed once. Over 0.95% of the sample goes to the ten largest clones. The sequenced sample was whole blood. The origin of the receptors is an adult who was a healthcare worker with PCR-confirmed SARS-CoV-2 infection or an uninfected control (not recorded which).

The chain couples TRBV7-2 to TRBJ2-7; D unresolved. Trimming removed 5 bases from V and 0 bases from J, with 8 bases in between. In germline, CDR1 is SGHTA, CDR2 FQGNSA. The CDR3 loop spans 13 amino acids. The CDR3 sequence is CASSTSGSYEQYV. In nucleotides, the CDR3 is TGTGCCAGCAGCACGTCTGGCTCCTACGAGCAGTACGTC.

V usage is TRBV6-1 and J usage is TRBJ1-2; D uncertain. Trimming took off 0 bases at V and 8 bases at J, with 7 bases between the two ends. Germline V lookup: CDR1 MNHNS, CDR2 SASEGT. The CDR3 runs 12 residues. DNA for the CDR3: TGTGCCAGCAGTGAAGCCGGCAGGGGCTACACCTTC. Translated, it gives CASSEAGRGYTF.

The rearrangement links TRBV29-1 to TRBJ2-1, with 7 bases that match TRBD2. This CDR3 contains 14 residues. Germline CDR1 reads SQVTM; CDR2 reads ANQGSEA. Losses at the gene ends were 8 bases for V and 2 bases for J; bases not matched to a gene: 9. Written as DNA, the CDR3 is TGCAGCTCAATAGCGGGCGGGACCTACAATGAGCAGTTCTTC. It is translated as CSSIAGGTYNEQFF.

This clonotype was found many times. Here the CDR3 DNA reads TGTGCCACCAGGTCTGGGGGCGCCGAGAAAGGCTACACCTTC. Its translation: CATRSGGAEKGYTF. This chain links TRBV10-3 with TRBJ1-2, with a tentative D call TRBD1 (6 bases). Trimming shortened V by 10 bases and J by 8 bases, and 23 bases separated the two germline ends. The CDR3 covers 14 residues. Germline assignment: CDR1 ENHRY and CDR2 SYGVKD.

The chain carries TRBV11-2 and TRBJ1-6; 8 positions match TRBD1. Germline loops: CDR1 SGHAT, CDR2 FQNNGV. The V segment lost 2 bases and the J segment 10 bases; nucleotides outside the gene matches: 13. CDR3 length: 17 residues. As DNA, the CDR3 is TGTGCCAGCAGCTTACGGTCAGGGGGCGCGTCGAGGTCACCCCTCCACTTT. Amino acid sequence: CASSLRSGGASRSPLHF.

The V gene is TRBV5-1, the J gene TRBJ2-2, with 7 bases lining up with TRBD1. CDR1 is SGHRS and CDR2 is YFSETQ in the germline V gene. Trimming cost V 4 bases and J 2 bases; bases outside gene matches: 5. The CDR3 contains 15 residues. The DNA for the CDR3 is TGCGCCAGCAGCATGGGACAGCACAACACCGGGGAGCTGTTTTTT. As protein: CASSMGQHNTGELFF.

This clonotype was counted between two and nine times. This chain links TRBV27 with TRBJ1-4, with TRBD1 matching 10 bases. Germline V lookup: CDR1 MNHEY, CDR2 SMNVEV (reference sequence). This CDR3 has 14 residues. V shed 5 bases and J 6 bases; nucleotides not matched to a gene: 3. CDR3 bases: TGTGCCAGCAGTCCCGGGACAGGGGATGAAAAACTGTTTTTT. Translated, it gives CASSPGTGDEKLFF.

The chain joins TRBV21-1 to TRBJ1-5; TRBD1, the table's D call, was not compared with the DNA. TRBV21-1 is noted as a pseudogene. The CDR3 consists of 18 residues. CDR3 in DNA: TGTGCCAGCAGCAATAGCTTAAGACTCGGGACACTAAATCAGCCCCAGCATTTT. Its translation: CASSNSLRLGTLNQPQHF.

This clonotype was found many times. V is TRBV7-3 and J is TRBJ2-2; TRBD2 matches at 8 bases. There are 16 residues in the CDR3. Germline CDR1 and CDR2: SGHTA and FQGTGA. The ends lost 5 bases at V and 4 bases at J; junction bases unmatched: 9. The DNA for the CDR3 is TGTGCCAGCAGCCAGGGGCGCGGGGGGCTCACCGGGGAGCTGTTTTTT. Its protein product is CASSQGRGGLTGELFF.

V and J are TRBV6-6 and TRBJ1-1; TRBD1 aligns across 11 bases. The CDR3 covers 15 residues. CDR1 and CDR2 (germline): MNHNY, SVGAGI (reference sequence). V lost 5 bases, J lost 3 bases, and 5 bases stayed unmatched. CDR3 amino acids: CASSHRDRGDTEAFF. In DNA form, the CDR3 reads TGTGCCAGCAGTCACCGGGACAGGGGGGACACTGAAGCTTTCTTT.

This clonotype turned up a few times. The J gene is TRBJ1-1, the V gene TRBV5-1, with D hard to call. From germline, CDR1 is SGHRS and CDR2 YFSETQ. The V end lost 0 bases, the J end lost 1 base, and 10 bases lay between the germline ends. The CDR3 covers 15 residues. The CDR3: CASSLETRKNTEAFF. DNA for the CDR3: TGCGCCAGCAGCTTGGAAACCAGGAAGAACACTGAAGCTTTCTTT.

This clonotype was counted a few times. This chain joins TRBV20-1 and TRBJ1-5, with 8 positions matching TRBD1. Germline values: CDR1 DFQATT, CDR2 SNEGSKA (reference sequence). The CDR3 length is 13 residues. The V gene end was trimmed by 2 bases and the J gene end by 5 bases; junction bases not matched to a gene: 2. The CDR3 loop reads CSARSQGDQPQHF. The CDR3 nucleotides are TGCAGTGCTAGATCACAGGGGGATCAGCCCCAGCATTTT.

This clonotype came up many times. The rearrangement uses TRBV21-1 and TRBJ2-5; the table's D call TRBD1 went unverified against the DNA. TRBV21-1 is annotated as a pseudogene. The CDR3 extends over 16 amino acids. The CDR3 here is CASSKFCGTGQETQYF. CDR3 bases: TGTGCCAGCAGCAAATTTTGTGGGACAGGGCAAGAGACCCAGTACTTC.

The gene calls are TRBV6-5 and TRBJ1-1; TRBD1 matches 11 bases. In germline, CDR1 is MNHEY, CDR2 SVGAGI. The junction had 8 bases not matched to a gene; V was cut back by 6 bases and J by 2 bases. CDR3 length equals 16 residues. CDR3 protein: CASRERTGGENTEAFF. CDR3 DNA sequence: TGTGCCAGCAGGGAAAGGACAGGGGGCGAAAACACTGAAGCTTTCTTT.